This TCR beta chain was documented in a study of OX40 agonist ivuxolimab in advanced cancers. Concerning this clone: What it recognizes is unknown.

The repertoire was sequenced with immunoSEQ multiplex PCR; TCRdb's copy has only in-frame clones and lacks some. The sample records some 72,000 clones, approximately 84% being singletons. The CDR3 has 18 amino acids. V dropped 4 bases and J dropped 5 bases, with 27 bases sitting between them. The germline V gene has CDR1 KGHSH and CDR2 LQKENI. Study-wide results and caveats: The CD4+ and CD8+ T cells in the blood had expanded clonally by week 6 at 0.1 to 3.0 mg/kg. A proportion of nonresponders additionally exhibited low normalized T-cell clonal expansion.

The V gene is TRBV18, the J gene TRBJ2-7; TRBD1 might be the D (6 bases). The sample consisted of CD4+ or CD8+ T cells sorted from blood, taken in a trial of the OX40 agonist ivuxolimab. The TCR was taken from an adult with an advanced solid tumor such as melanoma, head and neck, liver or kidney cancer. This CDR3 reads CASSRRGYYRAENDEQYF. Written as DNA, the CDR3 is TGTGCCAGCTCACGCAGAGGTTATTACAGGGCTGAGAATGACGAGCAGTACTTC.